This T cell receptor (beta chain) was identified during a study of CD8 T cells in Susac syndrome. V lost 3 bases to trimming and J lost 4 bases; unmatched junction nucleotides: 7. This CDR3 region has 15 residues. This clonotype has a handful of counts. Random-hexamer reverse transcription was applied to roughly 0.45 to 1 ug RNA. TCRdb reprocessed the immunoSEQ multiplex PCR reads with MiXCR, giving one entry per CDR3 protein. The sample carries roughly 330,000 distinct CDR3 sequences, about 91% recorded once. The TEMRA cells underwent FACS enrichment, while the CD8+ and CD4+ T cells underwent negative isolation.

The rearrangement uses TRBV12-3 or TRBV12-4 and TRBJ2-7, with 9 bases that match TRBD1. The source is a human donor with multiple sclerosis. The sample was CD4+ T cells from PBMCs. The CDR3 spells CASSFDRGDLYEQYF. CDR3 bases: TGTGCCAGCAGTTTTGACAGGGGGGACCTGTACGAGCAGTACTTC.